Below, 4 T cell receptor beta chains from the same sample are listed, as sequenced in a study of blood T cell repertoires in COVID-19. Measured with immunoSEQ multiplex PCR; TCRdb has only the in-frame clones, and not every one. The table includes 200,000 to 250,000 clones, under 90% detected once. Sequences were obtained from PBMCs or T cells enriched from blood (not recorded which). Every receptor here comes from a man aged 60 to 75 who had recovered from COVID-19.

The genes are TRBV7-2 and TRBJ1-2; 7 nucleotides line up with TRBD1. The CDR3 is 13 amino acids. Germline V gives CDR1 SGHTA, CDR2 FQGNSA. The ends lost 3 bases at V and 3 bases at J; junction bases unmatched: 1. The CDR3 loop reads CASSFTGDYGYTF. The CDR3 coding sequence is TGTGCCAGCAGCTTTACAGGGGACTATGGCTACACCTTC.

This chain joins TRBV12-3 or TRBV12-4 and TRBJ1-1, with D hard to call. The CDR3 runs to 13 residues. Trimming took off 2 bases at V and 5 bases at J, with 9 bases between the two ends. The CDR3 nucleotides are TGTGCCAGCAGTTTATCTCGGTCTACTGAAGCTTTCTTT. It translates to CASSLSRSTEAFF.

The table lists this clone with a few counts. The rearrangement links TRBV5-6 to TRBJ1-2, with 9 bases that match TRBD1. The V segment lost 4 bases and the J segment 2 bases; nucleotides outside the gene matches: 3. From germline, CDR1 is SGHDT and CDR2 YYEEEE. The CDR3 consists of 14 residues. The CDR3 DNA is TGTGCCAGCAGCCCCGACAGGGGGAACTATGGCTACACCTTC. Its translation: CASSPDRGNYGYTF.

This clone was recorded a few times. The V gene is TRBV11-2, the J gene TRBJ2-2, with D perhaps matching TRBD1 (8 bases). This CDR3 comprises 14 residues. From germline, CDR1 is SGHAT and CDR2 FQNNGV. The V gene lost 3 bases and the J gene lost 7 bases, with 12 bases spanning the gap. The CDR3 DNA follows: TGTGCCAGCAGCTTGACAGGGGACTACGGGGAGCTGTTTTTT. It encodes CASSLTGDYGELFF.